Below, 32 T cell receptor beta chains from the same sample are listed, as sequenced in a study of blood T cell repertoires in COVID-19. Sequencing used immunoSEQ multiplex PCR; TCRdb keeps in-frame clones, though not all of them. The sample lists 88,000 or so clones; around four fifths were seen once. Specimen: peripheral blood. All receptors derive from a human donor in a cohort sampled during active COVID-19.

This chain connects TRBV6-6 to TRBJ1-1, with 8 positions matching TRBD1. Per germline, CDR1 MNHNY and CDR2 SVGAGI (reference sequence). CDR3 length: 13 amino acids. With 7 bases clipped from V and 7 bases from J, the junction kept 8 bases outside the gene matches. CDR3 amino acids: CASTRTGFSEAFF. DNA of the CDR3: TGTGCCAGCACCCGGACAGGGTTCAGTGAAGCTTTCTTT.

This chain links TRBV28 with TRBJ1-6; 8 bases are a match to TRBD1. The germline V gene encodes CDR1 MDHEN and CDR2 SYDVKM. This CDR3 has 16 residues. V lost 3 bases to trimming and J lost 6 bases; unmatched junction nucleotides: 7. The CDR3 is CASSLSPGQVNSPLHF. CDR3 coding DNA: TGTGCCAGCAGTTTGTCCCCGGGACAGGTTAATTCACCCCTCCACTTT.

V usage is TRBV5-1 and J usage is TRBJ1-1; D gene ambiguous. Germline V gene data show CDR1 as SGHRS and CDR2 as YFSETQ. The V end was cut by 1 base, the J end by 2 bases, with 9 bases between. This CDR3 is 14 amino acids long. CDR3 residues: CASSLQASNTEAFF. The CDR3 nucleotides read TGCGCCAGCAGCTTGCAGGCCAGCAACACTGAAGCTTTCTTT.

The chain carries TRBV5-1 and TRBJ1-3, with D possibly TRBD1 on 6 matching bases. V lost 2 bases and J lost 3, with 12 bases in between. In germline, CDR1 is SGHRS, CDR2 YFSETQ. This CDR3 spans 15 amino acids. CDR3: CASSLQTGNGNTIYF. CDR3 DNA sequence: TGCGCCAGCAGCTTACAGACAGGAAATGGAAACACCATATATTTT.

The CDR3 nucleotides are TGTGCCAGTAGTACCTTAGCGGGAGGGAACCAAGAGACCCAGTACTTC. The encoded protein is CASSTLAGGNQETQYF. The rearrangement uses TRBV19 and TRBJ2-5; TRBD2 agrees at 11 bases. The germline V gene encodes CDR1 LNHDA and CDR2 SQIVND (reference sequence). The trim removed 4 bases at V and 0 bases at J, leaving 4 bases unmatched. The CDR3 spans 16 residues.

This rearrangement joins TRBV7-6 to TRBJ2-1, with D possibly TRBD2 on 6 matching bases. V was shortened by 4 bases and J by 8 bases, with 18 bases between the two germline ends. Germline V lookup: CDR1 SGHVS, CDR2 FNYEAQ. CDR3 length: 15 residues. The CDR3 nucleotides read TGTGCCAGCAGCTGGTCGGGTGGAGGGAGAGATGAGCAGTTCTTC. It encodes CASSWSGGGRDEQFF.

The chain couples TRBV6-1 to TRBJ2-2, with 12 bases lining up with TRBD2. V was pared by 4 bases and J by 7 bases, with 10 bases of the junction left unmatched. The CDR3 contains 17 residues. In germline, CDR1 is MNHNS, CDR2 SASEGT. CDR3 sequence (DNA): TGTGCCAGCAGTGCGGCTAGCGGGAGGGCCGATGGCGGGGAGCTGTTTTTT. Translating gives CASSAASGRADGGELFF.

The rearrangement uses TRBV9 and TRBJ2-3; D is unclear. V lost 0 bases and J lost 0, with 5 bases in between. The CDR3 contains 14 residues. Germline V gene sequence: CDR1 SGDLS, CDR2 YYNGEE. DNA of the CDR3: TGTGCCAGCAGCGTAGCCAAAAGCACAGATACGCAGTATTTT. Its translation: CASSVAKSTDTQYF.

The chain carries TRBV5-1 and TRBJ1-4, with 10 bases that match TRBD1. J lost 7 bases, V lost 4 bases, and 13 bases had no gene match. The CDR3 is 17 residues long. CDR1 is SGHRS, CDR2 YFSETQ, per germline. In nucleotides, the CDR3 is TGCGCCAGCAGCCGCCTTATGACAGGGGGCGAAGGTGAAAAACTGTTTTTT. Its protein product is CASSRLMTGGEGEKLFF.

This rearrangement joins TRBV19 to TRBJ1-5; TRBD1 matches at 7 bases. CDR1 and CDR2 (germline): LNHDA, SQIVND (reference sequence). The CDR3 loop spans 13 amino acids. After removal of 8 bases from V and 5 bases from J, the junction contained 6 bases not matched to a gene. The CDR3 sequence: CASVDRADQPQHF. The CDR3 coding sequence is TGTGCCAGTGTCGACAGGGCAGATCAGCCCCAGCATTTT.

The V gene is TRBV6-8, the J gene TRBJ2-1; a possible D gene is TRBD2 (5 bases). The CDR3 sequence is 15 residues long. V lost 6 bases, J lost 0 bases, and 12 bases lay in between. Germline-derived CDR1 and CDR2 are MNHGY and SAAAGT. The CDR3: CASSHGVSSYNEQFF. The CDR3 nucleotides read TGTGCCAGCAGCCACGGGGTGAGCTCCTACAATGAGCAGTTCTTC.

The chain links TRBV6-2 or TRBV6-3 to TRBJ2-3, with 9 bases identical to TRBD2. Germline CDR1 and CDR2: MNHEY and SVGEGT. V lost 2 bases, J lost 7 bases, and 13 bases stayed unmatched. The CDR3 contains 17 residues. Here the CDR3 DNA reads TGTGCCAGCAGTTACAGCGGGGGGCCTGCTGGGGGATATACGCAGTATTTT. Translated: CASSYSGGPAGGYTQYF.

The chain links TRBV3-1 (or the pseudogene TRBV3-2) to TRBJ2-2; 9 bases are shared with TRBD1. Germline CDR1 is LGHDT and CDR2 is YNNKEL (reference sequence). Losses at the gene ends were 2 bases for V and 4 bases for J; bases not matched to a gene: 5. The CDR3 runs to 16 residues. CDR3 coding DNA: TGTGCCAGCAGCCAAAACAGGGGGCGCCGCACCGGGGAGCTGTTTTTT. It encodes CASSQNRGRRTGELFF.

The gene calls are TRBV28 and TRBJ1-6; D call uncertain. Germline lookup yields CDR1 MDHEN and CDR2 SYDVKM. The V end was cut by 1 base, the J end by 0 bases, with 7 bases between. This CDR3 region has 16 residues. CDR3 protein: CASSLSGSSYNSPLHF. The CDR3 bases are TGTGCCAGCAGTTTATCCGGGAGCTCCTATAATTCACCCCTCCACTTT.

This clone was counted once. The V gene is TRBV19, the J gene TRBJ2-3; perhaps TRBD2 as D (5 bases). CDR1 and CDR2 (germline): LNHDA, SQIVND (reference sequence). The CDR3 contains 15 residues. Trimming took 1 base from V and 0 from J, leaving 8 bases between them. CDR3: CASSIGGSSTDTQYF. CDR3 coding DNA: TGTGCCAGTAGTATAGGCGGGTCTAGCACAGATACGCAGTATTTT.

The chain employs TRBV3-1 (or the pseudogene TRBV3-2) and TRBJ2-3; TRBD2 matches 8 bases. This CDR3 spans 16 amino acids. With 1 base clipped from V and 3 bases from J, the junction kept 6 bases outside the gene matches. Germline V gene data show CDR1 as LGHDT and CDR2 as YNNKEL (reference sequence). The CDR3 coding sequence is TGTGCCAGCAGCCAAGCCCCGGGACTAGAAACAGATACGCAGTATTTT. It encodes CASSQAPGLETDTQYF.

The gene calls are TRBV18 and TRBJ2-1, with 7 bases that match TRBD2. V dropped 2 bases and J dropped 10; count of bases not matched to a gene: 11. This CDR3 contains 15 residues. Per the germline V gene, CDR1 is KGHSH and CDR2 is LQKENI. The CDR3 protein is CASSPERGPGVEQFF. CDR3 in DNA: TGTGCCAGCTCACCAGAGCGGGGACCCGGGGTGGAGCAGTTCTTC. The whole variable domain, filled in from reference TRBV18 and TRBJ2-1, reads NAGVMQNPRHLVRRRGQEARLRCSPMKGHSHVYWYRQLPEEGLKFMVYLQKENIIDESGMPKERFSAEFPKEGPSILRIQQVVRGDSAAYFCASSPERGPGVEQFFGPGTRLTVL.

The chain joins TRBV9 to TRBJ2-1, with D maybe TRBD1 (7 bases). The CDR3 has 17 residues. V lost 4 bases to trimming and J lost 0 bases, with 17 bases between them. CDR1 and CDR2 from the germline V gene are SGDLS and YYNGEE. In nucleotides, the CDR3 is TGTGCCAGCAGCTTCAGGGGGGACATAAGCTCCTACAATGAGCAGTTCTTC. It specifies CASSFRGDISSYNEQFF.

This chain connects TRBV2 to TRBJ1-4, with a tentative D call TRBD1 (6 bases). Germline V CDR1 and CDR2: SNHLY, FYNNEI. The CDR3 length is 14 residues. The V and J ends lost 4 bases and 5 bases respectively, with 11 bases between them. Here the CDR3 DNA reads TGTGCCAGCAGTGGAGACAGGATAAATGAAAAACTGTTTTTT. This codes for CASSGDRINEKLFF.

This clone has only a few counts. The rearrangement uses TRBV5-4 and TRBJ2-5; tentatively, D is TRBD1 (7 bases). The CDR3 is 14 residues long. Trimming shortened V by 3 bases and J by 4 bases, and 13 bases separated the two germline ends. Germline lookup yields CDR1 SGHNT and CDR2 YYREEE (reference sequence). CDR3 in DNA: TGTGCCAGCAGCTATGGCCAGGGGGGAGAGACCCAGTACTTC. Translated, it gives CASSYGQGGETQYF.

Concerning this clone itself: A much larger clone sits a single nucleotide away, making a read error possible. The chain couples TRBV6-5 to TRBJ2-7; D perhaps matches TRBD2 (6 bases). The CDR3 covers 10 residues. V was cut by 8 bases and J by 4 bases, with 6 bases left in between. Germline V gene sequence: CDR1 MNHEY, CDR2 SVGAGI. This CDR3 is CASGGYEQYF. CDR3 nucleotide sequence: TGTGCCAGCGGAGGGTACGAGCAGTACTTC.

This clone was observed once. This CDR3 is CASSSQWNTEAFF. Here the CDR3 DNA reads TGTGCCAGCAGCTCTCAGTGGAACACTGAAGCTTTCTTT. The V and J genes are TRBV7-8 and TRBJ1-1; no clear D. CDR3 size: 13 residues. Per germline, CDR1 SGHVS and CDR2 FQNEAQ. The V and J ends lost 4 bases and 1 base respectively, with 7 bases between them.

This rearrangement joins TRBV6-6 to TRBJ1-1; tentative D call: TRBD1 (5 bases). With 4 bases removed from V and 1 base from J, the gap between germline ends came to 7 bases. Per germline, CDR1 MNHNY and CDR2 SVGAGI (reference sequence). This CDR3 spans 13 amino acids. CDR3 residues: CASSSQGNTEAFF. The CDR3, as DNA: TGTGCCAGCAGTTCCCAGGGGAACACTGAAGCTTTCTTT.

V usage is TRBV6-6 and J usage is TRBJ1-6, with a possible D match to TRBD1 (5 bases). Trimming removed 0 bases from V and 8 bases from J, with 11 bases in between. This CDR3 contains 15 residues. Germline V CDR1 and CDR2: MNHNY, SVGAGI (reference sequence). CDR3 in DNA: TGTGCCAGCAGTTACTCGGAGGGGATGGATTCACCCCTCCACTTT. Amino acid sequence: CASSYSEGMDSPLHF.

This CDR3 is CASSQRGSHGYTF. CDR3 nucleotides: TGTGCCAGCAGCCAAAGAGGGTCCCATGGCTACACCTTC. The chain is built from TRBV3-1 (or the pseudogene TRBV3-2) and TRBJ1-2; D is undetermined. This CDR3 contains 13 residues. V was shortened by 2 bases and J by 6 bases, with 10 bases between the two germline ends. CDR1 and CDR2 from the germline V gene are LGHDT and YNNKEL (reference sequence).

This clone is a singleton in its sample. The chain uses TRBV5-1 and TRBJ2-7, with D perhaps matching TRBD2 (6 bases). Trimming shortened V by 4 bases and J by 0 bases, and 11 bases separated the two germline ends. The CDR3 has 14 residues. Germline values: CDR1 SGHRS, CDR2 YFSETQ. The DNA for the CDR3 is TGCGCCAGCAGCCCGGGACTGAACTCCTACGAGCAGTACTTC. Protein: CASSPGLNSYEQYF.

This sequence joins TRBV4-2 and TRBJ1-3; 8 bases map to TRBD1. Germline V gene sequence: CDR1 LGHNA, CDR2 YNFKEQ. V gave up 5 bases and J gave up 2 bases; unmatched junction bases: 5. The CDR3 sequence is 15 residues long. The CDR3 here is CASSLDRETGNTIYF. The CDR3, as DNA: TGTGCCAGCAGCTTGGACAGGGAAACTGGAAACACCATATATTTT.

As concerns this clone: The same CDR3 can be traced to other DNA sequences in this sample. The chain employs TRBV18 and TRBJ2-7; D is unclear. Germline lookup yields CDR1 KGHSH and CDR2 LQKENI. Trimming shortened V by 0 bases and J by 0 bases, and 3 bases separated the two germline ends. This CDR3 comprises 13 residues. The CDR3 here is CASSPPSSYEQYF. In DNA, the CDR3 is TGTGCCAGCTCACCACCGAGCTCCTACGAGCAGTACTTC. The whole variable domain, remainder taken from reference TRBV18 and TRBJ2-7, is NAGVMQNPRHLVRRRGQEARLRCSPMKGHSHVYWYRQLPEEGLKFMVYLQKENIIDESGMPKERFSAEFPKEGPSILRIQQVVRGDSAAYFCASSPPSSYEQYFGPGTRLTVT.

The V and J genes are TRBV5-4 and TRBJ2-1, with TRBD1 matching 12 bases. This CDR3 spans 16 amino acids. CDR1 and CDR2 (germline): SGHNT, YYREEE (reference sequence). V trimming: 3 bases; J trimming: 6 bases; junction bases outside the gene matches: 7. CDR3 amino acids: CASSSAGQGAGNEQFF. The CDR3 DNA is TGTGCCAGCAGCTCCGCGGGACAGGGGGCGGGCAATGAGCAGTTCTTC. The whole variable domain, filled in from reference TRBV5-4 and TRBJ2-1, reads ETGVTQSPTHLIKTRGQQVTLRCSSQSGHNTVSWYQQALGQGPQFIFQYYREEENGRGNFPPRFSGLQFPNYSSELNVNALELDDSALYLCASSSAGQGAGNEQFFGPGTRLTVL.

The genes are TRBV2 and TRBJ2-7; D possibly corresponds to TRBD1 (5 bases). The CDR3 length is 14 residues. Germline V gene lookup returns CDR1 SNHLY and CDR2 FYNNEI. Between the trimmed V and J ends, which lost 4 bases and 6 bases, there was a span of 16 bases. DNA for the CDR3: TGTGCCAGCAGTGCTCAGGGCCTCCCCGGCGAGCAGTACTTC. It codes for CASSAQGLPGEQYF.

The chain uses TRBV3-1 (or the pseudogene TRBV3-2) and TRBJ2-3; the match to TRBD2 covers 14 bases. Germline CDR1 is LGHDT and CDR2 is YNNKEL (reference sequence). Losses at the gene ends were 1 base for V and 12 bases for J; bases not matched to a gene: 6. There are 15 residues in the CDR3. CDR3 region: CASSQAGLAGGLQYF. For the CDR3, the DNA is TGTGCCAGCAGCCAAGCCGGACTAGCGGGGGGACTACAGTATTTT.

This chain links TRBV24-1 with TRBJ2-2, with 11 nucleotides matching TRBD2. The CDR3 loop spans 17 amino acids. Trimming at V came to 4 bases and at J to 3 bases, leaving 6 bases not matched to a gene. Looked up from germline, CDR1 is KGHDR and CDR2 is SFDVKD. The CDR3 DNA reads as TGTGCCACCAGTGACCTGACTAGCGGGGCGCACACCGGGGAGCTGTTTTTT. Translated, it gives CATSDLTSGAHTGELFF.